In its sample, the clone carrying this T cell receptor (beta chain) was seen a few times. The target antigen is unknown. Trimming took 0 bases from V and 9 from J, leaving 9 bases between them. The CDR3 is 13 amino acids. In germline, CDR1 is MNHEY, CDR2 SVGAGI. This specimen comes from a study of T cells after yellow fever vaccination. Using its own MiXCR run on the 5' RACE reads, TCRdb lists one record per CDR3 protein. The sample consists of under 500,000 distinct CDR3 sequences, about 17% of them appearing once. General study findings and limits: FACS-sorted repertoires could contain abundant clonotypes contaminating from the bulk population. The study re-detected most primary-vaccination clones after the booster (96% CD4, just over 85% CD8).

This chain links TRBV6-5 with TRBJ2-1; D not certain. This receptor was taken from a man aged 18 to 30 who received the YFV17D yellow fever vaccine. Source: PBMCs, taken before the yellow fever booster vaccination. The CDR3 sequence: CASSYSPRTEQFF. For the CDR3, the DNA is TGTGCCAGCAGTTACTCCCCTAGGACTGAGCAGTTCTTC.